Sequencing of this TCR beta chain was carried out in a study of blood T cell repertoires in COVID-19. In the original processing: How many nucleated cells were present was estimated from reference gene primer amplification. Sequencing was performed with immunoSEQ multiplex PCR; in TCRdb, only in-frame clones are kept and a portion is missing. D and trimming come from the DNA, and the V and J calls and clone size come from that table. The data show a few hundred thousand clones, with 90% to 95% seen just once and roughly 0.86% held by the top ten. In germline, CDR1 is SEHNR, CDR2 FQNEAQ (reference sequence). Losses at the gene ends were 5 bases for V and 4 bases for J; bases not matched to a gene: 8. This CDR3 has 15 residues. The cohort comprised adults aged about 18 to 89 years residing in under 25 US areas. A PCR-confirmed or clinician-diagnosed COVID-19 case had contacted exposed participants within 2 weeks of entry.

The sequenced sample consisted of PBMCs or T cells enriched from blood (not recorded which). This chain connects TRBV7-9 to TRBJ1-1; 9 nucleotides line up with TRBD1. The sequence derives from a woman aged 35 to 49 who had been exposed to COVID-19. CDR3: CASSRPGGQGTEAFF. CDR3 coding DNA: TGTGCCAGCAGCCGCCCCGGGGGACAGGGCACTGAAGCTTTCTTT.